This T cell receptor beta chain was recorded in a study of blood T cell repertoires in COVID-19. Looking at the study overall: Italy, Spain and the United States were the sources of the convalescent and acute COVID-19 samples. PBMCs, B-cell-depleted T cells, or T cells were the source of the cDNA or gDNA that made up the material.

Germline CDR1 MNHEY, CDR2 SVGAGI. The junction had 8 bases not matched to a gene; V was cut back by 4 bases and J by 6 bases. This CDR3 has 15 amino acids. Original processing notes: Using reference gene primer amplification, nucleated cell counts were estimated. Method: immunoSEQ multiplex PCR; TCRdb's copy keeps in-frame clones and lacks some. V, J and clone size reflect that table, while D and trimming were determined from the DNA. The data contain 150,000 to 200,000 clones, around 83% of them singletons. V usage is TRBV6-5 and J usage is TRBJ2-1; 8 bases are shared with TRBD2. The sequenced sample consisted of peripheral blood. The TCR was taken from a woman aged 40-49 years with acute or convalescent COVID-19. CDR3 region: CASSLAGIHPNEQFF. The CDR3 DNA sequence: TGTGCCAGCAGTTTAGCGGGGATTCATCCCAATGAGCAGTTCTTC.